Shown below are 5 T cell receptor beta chains from a single sample sequenced in a study of human T cells and chemical hapten exposure. TCRdb reprocessed the RACE reads via MiXCR and lists one record per CDR3 protein. Of approximately 88,000 distinct CDR3 sequences in the sample, 10% to 15% are singletons; the top ten hold approximately 6.2%. Time point defined: patch test 3, about 24 weeks after DPC sensitization. The treatment is: therapeutic diphenylcyclopropenone sensitization with weekly scalp DPC. The sequencing used whole blood, collected in connection with sensitization to the hapten diphenylcyclopropenone (DPC). All receptors come from a woman in her forties or fifties with alopecia areata. Some clones in this sample may be carry-over from other donors' samples.

This clonotype was recorded once. The V call is TRBV7-6, the J call TRBJ1-1; D may be TRBD1 (6 bases). The CDR3 is 15 residues long. Germline V gene lookup returns CDR1 SGHVS and CDR2 FNYEAQ. Trimming pared 1 base from V and 1 base from J, leaving 10 bases between. The CDR3 coding sequence is TGTGCCAGCAGCTTAGTCACAGGGACGAACACTGAAGCTTTCTTT. It yields the protein CASSLVTGTNTEAFF.

DNA of the CDR3: TGTGCCAGCTCACCGCAAGGGGAGGATCAGCCCCAGCATTTT. Its translation: CASSPQGEDQPQHF. This chain links TRBV18 with TRBJ1-5, with D tentatively TRBD1 (5 bases). Germline V gene sequence: CDR1 KGHSH, CDR2 LQKENI. V gave up 3 bases and J gave up 5 bases, with 11 bases separating them. There are 14 residues in the CDR3.

This clonotype was detected only a few times. V gene TRBV5-1 combines with J gene TRBJ2-5; 10 positions match TRBD1. V lost 0 bases to trimming and J lost 2 bases; unmatched junction nucleotides: 4. Germline loops: CDR1 SGHRS, CDR2 YFSETQ. The CDR3 has 16 residues. CDR3 DNA: TGCGCCAGCAGCTTGGTCGGGACAGGGGATCAAGAGACCCAGTACTTC. This codes for CASSLVGTGDQETQYF.

In this sample, this clonotype turned up many times. The chain links TRBV27 to TRBJ2-5; D possibly corresponds to TRBD2 (6 bases). Germline CDR1 is MNHEY and CDR2 is SMNVEV (reference sequence). V was pared by 3 bases and J by 0 bases, with 8 bases between. The CDR3 consists of 14 residues. The CDR3 region has the DNA TGTGCCAGCAGTTTTGGGGGGTACCAAGAGACCCAGTACTTC. Encoded protein: CASSFGGYQETQYF.

This clonotype was detected many times. The chain carries TRBV15 and TRBJ2-5; 15 nucleotides agree with TRBD2. In germline, CDR1 is LNHNV, CDR2 YYDKDF (reference sequence). The CDR3 has 18 residues. V lost 3 bases, J lost 5 bases, and 10 bases stayed unmatched. As DNA, the CDR3 is TGTGCCACCAGCAGCCCTAGGACTAGCGGGAGGGCCGATGAGACCCAGTACTTC. It codes for CATSSPRTSGRADETQYF.